The rows below give T cell receptor beta chains drawn from one sample of a study of cytomegalovirus exposure and HLA in healthy donors. Libraries were prepared by immunoSEQ multiplex PCR; TCRdb keeps only in-frame clonotypes and omits some of them. The sample consists of about 160,000 clones, 80% of them appearing once. Sequences were obtained from PBMCs. Receptor source: a woman between 50 and 59 years old in good health and CMV-seropositive. Both conserved end residues are part of each CDR3. Fields, in order: clone size, J gene, V gene, D gene, CDR3 DNA, CDR3 protein. The D gene is left open where the match is weak. Clone size is stated in some rows and not others, as once, few, many or a class when expanded.

few,TRBJ1-1,TRBV5-6,.,TGTGCCAGCAGCCCGGACTATCGGGCTGAAGCTTTCTTT,CASSPDYRAEAFF
.,TRBJ1-5,TRBV28,.,TGTGCCAGCACCCTCGGATGGGCAGTGAGCAATCAGCCCCAGCATTTT,CASTLGWAVSNQPQHF
.,TRBJ2-7,TRBV28,.,TGTGCCAGCAGTTTATCAGGGCTCTACGAGCAGTACTTC,CASSLSGLYEQYF
once,TRBJ2-5,TRBV2,TRBD1,TGTGCCAGCAGGACAGGGGGTTGGGAGACCCAGTACTTC,CASRTGGWETQYF
few,TRBJ2-1,TRBV2,TRBD1,TGTGCCAGCAGTGAAGACAGGGGGCGCCACAATGAGCAGTTCTTC,CASSEDRGRHNEQFF
.,TRBJ2-7,TRBV5-1,TRBD1,TGCGCCAGCAGCCAAACAGGGGGATCCTACGAGCAGTACTTC,CASSQTGGSYEQYF
.,TRBJ2-7,TRBV28,.,TGTGCCAGCAGTTTACAGGGAAAAGGATCCTACGAGCAGTACTTC,CASSLQGKGSYEQYF
.,TRBJ1-3,TRBV2,TRBD1,TGTGCCAGCAGCTACCGGGACAGGGGGAACACCATATATTTT,CASSYRDRGNTIYF
.,TRBJ2-3,TRBV6-5,TRBD1,TGTGCCAGCAGTTTCAGGACAGGCGTTTTCACAGATACGCAGTATTTT,CASSFRTGVFTDTQYF
.,TRBJ1-2,TRBV7-2,TRBD1,TGTGCCAGCAGGCAAACCCCGGGACAGGGAAGAGGCTACACCTTC,CASRQTPGQGRGYTF
.,TRBJ1-3,TRBV19,.,TGTGCCAGTAGTAGGACCGGGACACCTGGAAACACCATATATTTT,CASSRTGTPGNTIYF
.,TRBJ2-7,TRBV7-9,TRBD2,TGTGCCAGCAGCCCACCGGGACTAGCTGGGGGCGAGCAGTACTTC,CASSPPGLAGGEQYF
.,TRBJ2-3,TRBV7-9,TRBD2,TGTGCCAGCAGCTTAGCGGGGGGGACAGATACGCAGTATTTT,CASSLAGGTDTQYF
.,TRBJ1-2,TRBV19,.,TGTGCCAGTAGTACCGGCGAGGGAGTCTATGGCTACACCTTC,CASSTGEGVYGYTF
few,TRBJ2-3,TRBV25-1,.,TGTGCCAGCAGTGAAGTAGCGAGCACAGATACGCAGTATTTT,CASSEVASTDTQYF
.,TRBJ2-1,TRBV15,TRBD2,TGTGCCACCAGCAGAAGCGGGAGGGCCGTGAAAAATGAGCAGTTCTTC,CATSRSGRAVKNEQFF
.,TRBJ2-7,TRBV14,TRBD2,TGTGCCAGCAGCCAAGTAGCGGGGGGGTACGAGCAGTACTTC,CASSQVAGGYEQYF
.,TRBJ2-5,TRBV13,.,TGTGCCAGCAGCTTAAATAGGGGGAGGACCCAGTACTTC,CASSLNRGRTQYF